The 21 T cell receptor beta chains given below trace back to one sample, sequenced in a study of CDR3 diversity in severe acne. TCRdb passed the PCR reads through MiXCR, listing each CDR3 protein once. The table records some 85,000 distinct CDR3 sequences, 45% to 50% of them present only once. Sequenced material: blood. The receptors originated from a male donor with severe acne vulgaris.

The DNA of the CDR3 is TGTGCCAGCAGCGGTACTAGCGGACTATCCTACGAGCAGTACTTC. This sequence encodes CASSGTSGLSYEQYF. V and J are TRBV7-9 and TRBJ2-7; 8 bases map to TRBD2. The J segment lost 1 base and the V segment lost 5 bases, leaving 7 bases of the junction unmatched. Germline CDR1 reads SEHNR; CDR2 reads FQNEAQ (reference sequence). The CDR3 extends over 15 amino acids.

This chain uses TRBV2 with TRBJ1-5; D unclear. Per the germline V gene, CDR1 is SNHLY and CDR2 is FYNNEI. The CDR3 spans 13 residues. V lost 6 bases, J lost 0 bases, and 6 bases lay in between. CDR3 bases: TGTGCCAGCAGGAGACTTAGCAATCAGCCCCAGCATTTT. Its protein product is CASRRLSNQPQHF. Full variable domain (rest looked up from reference TRBV2 and TRBJ1-5): EPEVTQTPSHQVTQMGQEVILRCVPISNHLYFYWYRQILGQKVEFLVSFYNNEISEKSEIFDDQFSVERPDGSNFTLKIRSTKLEDSAMYFCASRRLSNQPQHFGDGTRLSIL.

This clonotype was observed at least ten times. This chain joins TRBV15 and TRBJ1-2; D is unclear. Trimming pared 8 bases from V and 7 bases from J, leaving 14 bases between. There are 12 residues in the CDR3. Germline V gene lookup returns CDR1 LNHNV and CDR2 YYDKDF (reference sequence). The CDR3 DNA is TGTGCCACCGCAAAGGGCCTTGGTGGCTACACCTTC. It is translated as CATAKGLGGYTF.

To note about this clonotype: A read error may explain this, as a much larger clone is one base away. The rearrangement links TRBV5-8 to TRBJ2-7; D may be TRBD2 (6 bases). There are 13 residues in the CDR3. Deletions cut 3 bases from V and 3 bases from J, with 10 bases between. The germline CDR1 and CDR2 sequences are SGHTS and YDEGEE. The CDR3 loop is CASSSGLGYEQYF. The CDR3 nucleotides read TGTGCCAGCAGCTCGGGACTGGGCTACGAGCAGTACTTC.

The chain combines TRBV24-1 with TRBJ2-7; maybe TRBD1 (6 bases). Per germline, CDR1 KGHDR and CDR2 SFDVKD. The CDR3 length is 13 residues. V gave up 0 bases and J gave up 4 bases, with 6 bases separating them. CDR3 sequence reads: CATSDLQGYEQYF. The CDR3 DNA is TGTGCCACCAGTGATTTGCAGGGGTACGAGCAGTACTTC.

About this clonotype itself: Just one base apart from a much larger clone, this may be a read error. This chain connects TRBV19 to TRBJ1-2, with 8 bases aligning to TRBD1. The CDR3 has 14 residues. The V segment lost 4 bases and the J segment 4 bases; nucleotides outside the gene matches: 5. CDR1 is LNHDA, CDR2 SQIVND, per germline (reference sequence). The CDR3 protein is CASSKQTGAYGYTF. Here the CDR3 DNA reads TGTGCCAGTAGTAAACAGACAGGGGCCTATGGCTACACCTTC.

The V call is TRBV6-1, the J call TRBJ2-7; the D call may be TRBD1 or TRBD2 (5 bases each). Trimming shortened V by 4 bases and J by 7 bases, and 8 bases separated the two germline ends. The germline V gene encodes CDR1 MNHNS and CDR2 SASEGT. The CDR3 spans 11 residues. CDR3 nucleotides: TGTGCCAGCAGTGTAGAGGGGGAGCAGTACTTC. Protein: CASSVEGEQYF.

The chain has TRBV29-1 and TRBJ2-1; 8 bases map to TRBD2. V lost 8 bases to trimming and J lost 6 bases; unmatched junction nucleotides: 15. CDR1 is SQVTM, CDR2 ANQGSEA, per germline. This CDR3 is 15 amino acids long. This CDR3 reads CSPRHYGAGANEQFF. In nucleotides, the CDR3 is TGCAGCCCCCGACACTACGGAGCGGGGGCCAATGAGCAGTTCTTC.

The V call is TRBV7-8, the J call TRBJ2-1; tentatively, D is TRBD2 (7 bases). The germline gives CDR1 SGHVS, CDR2 FQNEAQ. Trimming cost V 2 bases and J 3 bases, with 14 bases left between them. The CDR3 is 16 amino acids. CDR3 sequence reads: CASSLRRGEGYNEQFF. DNA for the CDR3: TGTGCCAGCAGCTTACGGAGGGGGGAGGGCTACAATGAGCAGTTCTTC.

This clonotype has a handful of counts. The V call is TRBV5-8, the J call TRBJ2-5; D uncertain. There are 16 residues in the CDR3. Deletions cut 1 base from V and 2 bases from J, with 15 bases between. CDR1 and CDR2 from the germline V gene are SGHTS and YDEGEE. The CDR3 nucleotides are TGTGCCAGCAGCTTGCTTCCAGTTAGGGCGCAAGAGACCCAGTACTTC. This codes for CASSLLPVRAQETQYF.

Concerning this clonotype itself: Given the absence of the conserved phenylalanine or tryptophan at the CDR3 end, a read error is likely. This sequence joins TRBV24-1 and TRBJ2-2; D uncertain. V was cut by 4 bases and J by 4 bases, with 12 bases left in between. The CDR3 contains 15 residues. Germline V gene sequence: CDR1 KGHDR, CDR2 SFDVKD. CDR3 DNA: TGTGCCACCAGTGACCAAACAGAGACCACCGGGGAGCTGTTTTCT. This translates into CATSDQTETTGELFS.

In regard to this clonotype: The junction departs from the called germline gene at one end, perhaps through a read error. This rearrangement joins TRBV7-9 to TRBJ2-7, with D unresolved. The CDR3 is 12 amino acids. Germline values: CDR1 SEHNR, CDR2 FQNEAQ (reference sequence). The CDR3 bases are TGTGCCAGCAGCTCACCGCCCTACGGGCAGTACTTC. Residues: CASSSPPYGQYF.

The chain recombines TRBV24-1 with TRBJ2-5; 8 positions agree with TRBD2. The germline gives CDR1 KGHDR, CDR2 SFDVKD. This CDR3 spans 15 amino acids. The V gene end was trimmed by 4 bases and the J gene end by 6 bases; junction bases not matched to a gene: 9. CDR3 residues: CATSEMGLDGKTQYF. The CDR3 nucleotides read TGTGCCACCAGTGAAATGGGACTAGACGGGAAGACCCAGTACTTC.

This clonotype was seen a few times. The chain carries TRBV4-1 and TRBJ2-1; D not certain. The CDR3 has 16 amino acids. Deletions cut 0 bases from V and 6 bases from J, with 15 bases between. Germline V lookup: CDR1 MGHRA, CDR2 YSYEKL. This CDR3 is CASSQDTGGALNEQFF. The CDR3 bases are TGCGCCAGCAGCCAAGATACGGGTGGCGCCCTCAATGAGCAGTTCTTC.

The gene calls are TRBV4-2 and TRBJ2-7, with 9 bases lining up with TRBD1. The CDR3 is 16 amino acids. Trimming removed 0 bases from V and 2 bases from J; junction bases left unmatched: 5. Germline V CDR1 and CDR2: LGHNA, YNFKEQ. The CDR3 protein is CASSQDQQGAPYEQYF. In nucleotides, the CDR3 is TGTGCCAGCAGCCAAGATCAACAGGGGGCTCCCTACGAGCAGTACTTC.

The gene calls are TRBV18 and TRBJ2-5; D is unclear. The CDR3 loop spans 14 amino acids. V lost 0 bases and J 4 bases, leaving 9 bases between the germline ends. Germline lookup yields CDR1 KGHSH and CDR2 LQKENI. The CDR3 DNA is TGTGCCAGCTCACCACCGACACTCTTAGAGACCCAGTACTTC. Residues: CASSPPTLLETQYF. Filled out from reference TRBV18 and TRBJ2-5, the complete variable domain reads NAGVMQNPRHLVRRRGQEARLRCSPMKGHSHVYWYRQLPEEGLKFMVYLQKENIIDESGMPKERFSAEFPKEGPSILRIQQVVRGDSAAYFCASSPPTLLETQYFGPGTRLLVL.

V usage is TRBV4-1 and J usage is TRBJ1-1; D is unresolved. Germline CDR1 and CDR2: MGHRA and YSYEKL. Trimming took 3 bases from V and 1 from J, leaving 9 bases between them. The CDR3 contains 14 residues. The CDR3 nucleotides are TGCGCCAGCAGCCACATCGGAGCGAACACTGAAGCTTTCTTT. Protein sequence: CASSHIGANTEAFF.

This chain uses TRBV25-1 with TRBJ2-5, with TRBD1 matching 7 bases. The germline V gene has CDR1 MGHDK and CDR2 SYGVNS. The V segment lost 2 bases and the J segment 7 bases; nucleotides outside the gene matches: 4. This CDR3 contains 13 residues. Written as DNA, the CDR3 is TGTGCCAGCAGTGAAACAGGGGTGGGGACCCAGTACTTC. This codes for CASSETGVGTQYF.

A word on this clonotype: Germline is not matched at one junction end, which may reflect a read error. The chain is built from TRBV10-2 and TRBJ1-2, with 9 bases aligning to TRBD1. The CDR3 runs to 13 residues. Per the germline V gene, CDR1 is WSHSY and CDR2 is SAAADI. Here the CDR3 DNA reads TGTGCCAGCAACGGACAGGGGAGTCATGGCTACACCTTC. Protein sequence: CASNGQGSHGYTF.

The rearrangement links TRBV29-1 to TRBJ1-2, with TRBD1 identical over 7 bases. V shed 6 bases and J 3 bases; nucleotides not matched to a gene: 7. The germline V gene encodes CDR1 SQVTM and CDR2 ANQGSEA. The CDR3 runs 13 residues. The CDR3 DNA reads TGCAGCGTGGGCAGGGGGGACTACTATGGCTACACCTTC. Its translation is CSVGRGDYYGYTF. Combining the CDR3 with reference TRBV29-1 and TRBJ1-2 gives the whole variable domain SAVISQKPSRDICQRGTSLTIQCQVDSQVTMMFWYRQQPGQSLTLIATANQGSEATYESGFVIDKFPISRPNLTFSTLTVSNMSPEDSSIYLCSVGRGDYYGYTFGSGTRLTVV.

This rearrangement joins TRBV25-1 to TRBJ1-3; D gene uncertain. The CDR3 covers 12 residues. Germline lookup yields CDR1 MGHDK and CDR2 SYGVNS. V lost 6 bases, J lost 4 bases, and 7 bases lay in between. The CDR3 loop is CASSRGGNTIYF. CDR3 bases: TGTGCCAGCAGCCGCGGCGGAAACACCATATATTTT.